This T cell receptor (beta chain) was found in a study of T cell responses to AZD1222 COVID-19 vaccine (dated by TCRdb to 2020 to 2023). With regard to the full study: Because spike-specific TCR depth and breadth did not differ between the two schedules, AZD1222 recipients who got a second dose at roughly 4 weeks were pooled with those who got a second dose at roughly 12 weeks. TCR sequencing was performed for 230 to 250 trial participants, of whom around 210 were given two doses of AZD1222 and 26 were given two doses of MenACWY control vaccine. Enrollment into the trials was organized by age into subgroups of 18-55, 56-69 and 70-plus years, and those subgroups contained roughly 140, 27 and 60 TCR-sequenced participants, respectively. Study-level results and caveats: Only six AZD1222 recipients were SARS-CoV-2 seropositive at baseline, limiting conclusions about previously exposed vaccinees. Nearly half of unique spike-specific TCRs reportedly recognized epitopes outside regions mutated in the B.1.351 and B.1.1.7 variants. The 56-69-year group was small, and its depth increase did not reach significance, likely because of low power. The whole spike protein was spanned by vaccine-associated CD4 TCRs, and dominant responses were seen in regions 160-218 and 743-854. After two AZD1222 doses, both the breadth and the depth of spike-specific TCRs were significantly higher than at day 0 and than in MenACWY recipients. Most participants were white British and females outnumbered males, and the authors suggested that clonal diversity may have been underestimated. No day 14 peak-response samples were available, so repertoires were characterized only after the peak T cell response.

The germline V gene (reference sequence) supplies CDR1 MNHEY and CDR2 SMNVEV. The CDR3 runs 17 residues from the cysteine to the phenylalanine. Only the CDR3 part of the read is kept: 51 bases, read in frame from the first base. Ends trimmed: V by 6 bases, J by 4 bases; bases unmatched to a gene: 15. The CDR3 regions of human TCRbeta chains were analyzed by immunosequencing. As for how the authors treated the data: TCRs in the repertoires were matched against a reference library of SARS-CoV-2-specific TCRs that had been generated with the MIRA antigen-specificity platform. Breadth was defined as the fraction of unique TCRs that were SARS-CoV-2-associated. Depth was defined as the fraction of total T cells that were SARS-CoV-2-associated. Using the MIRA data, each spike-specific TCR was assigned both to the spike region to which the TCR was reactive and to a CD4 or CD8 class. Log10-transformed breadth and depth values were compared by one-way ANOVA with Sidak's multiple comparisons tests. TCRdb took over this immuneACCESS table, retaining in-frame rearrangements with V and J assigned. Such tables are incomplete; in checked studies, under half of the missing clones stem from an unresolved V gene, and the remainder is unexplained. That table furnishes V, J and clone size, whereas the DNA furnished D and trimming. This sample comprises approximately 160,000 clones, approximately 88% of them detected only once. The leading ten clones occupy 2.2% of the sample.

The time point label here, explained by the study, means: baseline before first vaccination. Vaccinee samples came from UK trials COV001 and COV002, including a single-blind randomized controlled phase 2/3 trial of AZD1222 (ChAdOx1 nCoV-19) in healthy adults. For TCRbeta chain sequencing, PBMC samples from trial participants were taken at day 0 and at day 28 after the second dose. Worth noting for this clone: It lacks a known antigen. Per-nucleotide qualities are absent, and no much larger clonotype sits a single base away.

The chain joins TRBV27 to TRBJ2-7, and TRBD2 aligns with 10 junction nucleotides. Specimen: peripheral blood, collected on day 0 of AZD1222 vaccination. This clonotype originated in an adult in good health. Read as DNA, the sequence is TGTGCCAGCAGCTCGGGCTTAGCGGGAGGCCCCACGTACGAGCAGTACTTC. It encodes CASSSGLAGGPTYEQYF.